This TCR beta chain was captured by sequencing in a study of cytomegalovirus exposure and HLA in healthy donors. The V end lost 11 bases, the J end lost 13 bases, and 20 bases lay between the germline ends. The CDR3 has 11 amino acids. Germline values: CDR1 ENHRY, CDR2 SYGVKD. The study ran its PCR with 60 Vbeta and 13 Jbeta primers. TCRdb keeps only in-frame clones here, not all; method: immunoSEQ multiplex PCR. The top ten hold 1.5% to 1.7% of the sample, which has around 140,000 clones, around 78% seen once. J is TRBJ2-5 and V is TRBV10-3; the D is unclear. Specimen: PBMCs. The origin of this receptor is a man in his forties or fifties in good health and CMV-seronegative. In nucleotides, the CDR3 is TGTGCCTCATCGGATGGAGACTCCCCGTACTTC. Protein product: CASSDGDSPYF.